This T cell receptor (beta chain) was captured by sequencing in a study of blood T cell repertoires in COVID-19. On the study more broadly: Samples representing acute and convalescent COVID-19 were sourced from the United States, Italy and Spain. Sample material is recorded as cDNA or gDNA derived from T cells, B-cell-depleted T cells, or PBMCs.

Profiled with immunoSEQ multiplex PCR; TCRdb holds only in-frame clones, not every one. The table shows some 260,000 clones, with over 70% occurring only once. The CDR3 runs to 16 residues. Germline CDR1 and CDR2: LNHDA and SQIVND (reference sequence). V was cut by 2 bases and J by 1 base, with 12 bases left in between. Those enrolled in Seattle joined during active infection and were followed longitudinally afterward. Sequenced sample: peripheral blood. This chain connects TRBV19 to TRBJ2-1; no definite D call. The clonotype comes from a woman between 65 and 79 years old with COVID-19, enrolled during active disease. CDR3 residues: CASSILAEISYNEQFF. DNA of the CDR3: TGTGCCAGTAGTATACTCGCGGAGATATCCTACAATGAGCAGTTCTTC.